The 13 T cell receptor beta chains given below trace back to one sample, sequenced in a study of blood T cell repertoires in COVID-19. Assay used: immunoSEQ multiplex PCR; TCRdb lists only in-frame clones, some missing. The sample shows about 20,000 clones, approximately 88% of them seen only once. The sequenced sample was peripheral blood. All receptors derive from a human donor in a cohort sampled during active COVID-19.

Only a few counts were recorded for this clone. The rearrangement joins TRBV7-5 to TRBJ2-7; TRBD1, the table's D call, was not compared with the DNA. TRBV7-5 represents a pseudogene. The CDR3 is 14 residues long. As DNA, the CDR3 is TGTGCCAGAAGCCTAGCCGGGACAGGGGTCGAGCAGTACTTC. It codes for CARSLAGTGVEQYF.

The chain uses TRBV14 and TRBJ1-1; a possible D gene is TRBD1 (6 bases). The CDR3 extends over 14 amino acids. Germline V lookup: CDR1 SGHDN, CDR2 FVKESK. V was trimmed by 6 bases and J by 1 base, leaving 12 bases between them. CDR3: CASRQGDRNTEAFF. The CDR3 DNA follows: TGTGCCAGCAGACAGGGAGACAGGAACACTGAAGCTTTCTTT.

The rearrangement joins TRBV28 to TRBJ1-6; a weak D match, TRBD1 (5 bases). This CDR3 has 15 amino acids. The V and J ends lost 10 bases and 4 bases respectively, with 17 bases between them. The V gene's germline CDR1 is MDHEN and CDR2 SYDVKM. In nucleotides, the CDR3 is TGTGCCACCAACCCTCAGACAGTTTATAATTCACCCCTCCACTTT. Amino acid sequence: CATNPQTVYNSPLHF.

The V call is TRBV2, the J call TRBJ2-3, with 11 positions matching TRBD2. Germline values: CDR1 SNHLY, CDR2 FYNNEI. V was pared by 3 bases and J by 1 base, with 3 bases of the junction left unmatched. The CDR3 is made up of 16 amino acids. The CDR3 coding sequence is TGTGCCAGCAGTGAGCTAGCGGGAGGAGGCACAGATACGCAGTATTTT. Translated: CASSELAGGGTDTQYF.

This clone appeared a single time. V gene TRBV28 combines with J gene TRBJ2-7, with a possible D match to TRBD1 (5 bases). The CDR3 totals 13 residues. Per germline, CDR1 MDHEN and CDR2 SYDVKM. Deletions cut 5 bases from V and 0 bases from J, with 8 bases between. CDR3 loop: CASSPGSSYEQYF. CDR3 in DNA: TGTGCCAGCAGTCCAGGGTCCTCCTACGAGCAGTACTTC.

V is TRBV6-6 and J is TRBJ1-1; D is unresolved. V was cut by 2 bases and J by 1 base, with 8 bases left in between. The CDR3 covers 14 residues. Germline V gene data show CDR1 as MNHNY and CDR2 as SVGAGI (reference sequence). CDR3 loop: CASSYPEENTEAFF. The CDR3 bases are TGTGCCAGCAGTTACCCCGAGGAGAACACTGAAGCTTTCTTT.

The chain joins TRBV5-6 to TRBJ1-5, with D unresolved. CDR3 length: 15 residues. From germline, CDR1 is SGHDT and CDR2 YYEEEE. V lost 6 bases to trimming and J lost 2 bases, with 15 bases between them. The CDR3 sequence: CASTLGPLGNQPQHF. CDR3 bases: TGTGCCAGCACCCTGGGCCCTCTGGGCAATCAGCCCCAGCATTTT.

The chain recombines TRBV27 with TRBJ2-7, with 9 bases that match TRBD1. V was clipped by 6 bases and J by 5 bases; unmatched bases: 8. The length of the CDR3 is 14 residues. CDR1 is MNHEY, CDR2 SMNVEV, per germline (reference sequence). CDR3 residues: CASSLGTGNHEQYF. The CDR3 nucleotides are TGTGCCAGCAGCCTCGGGACAGGGAACCACGAGCAGTACTTC.

The chain has TRBV7-2 and TRBJ2-1, with D maybe TRBD1 (5 bases). V gave up 3 bases and J gave up 9 bases, with 15 bases separating them. CDR1 SGHTA and CDR2 FQGNSA come from the germline V gene. The CDR3 length is 14 residues. CDR3 sequence (DNA): TGTGCCAGCAGCTTGGTCCTCGACAGACGTGAGCAGTTCTTC. Translating gives CASSLVLDRREQFF.

The chain links TRBV6-5 to TRBJ2-7; perhaps TRBD1 as D (6 bases). The CDR3 contains 11 residues. Trimming took off 10 bases at V and 4 bases at J, with 11 bases between the two ends. Germline CDR1 reads MNHEY; CDR2 reads SVGAGI. The chain's CDR3 is CATHRGYEQYF. The CDR3 DNA reads TGTGCCACCCATAGGGGGTACGAGCAGTACTTC.

J is TRBJ2-3 and V is TRBV11-3; 7 positions match TRBD2. Germline-derived CDR1 and CDR2 are SGHNT and YENEEA. V gave up 5 bases and J gave up 4 bases; unmatched junction bases: 18. There are 18 residues in the CDR3. CDR3 sequence reads: CASSPRKSAGVSADTQYF. DNA of the CDR3: TGTGCCAGCAGCCCCCGGAAGAGCGCGGGAGTGAGTGCAGATACGCAGTATTTT. The complete variable domain, with remaining parts taken from reference TRBV11-3 and TRBJ2-3, reads EAGVVQSPRYKIIEKKQPVAFWCNPISGHNTLYWYLQNLGQGPELLIRYENEEAVDDSQLPKDRFSAERLKGVDSTLKIQPAELGDSAVYLCASSPRKSAGVSADTQYFGPGTRLTVL.

V gene TRBV18 combines with J gene TRBJ1-2, with D tentatively TRBD1 (6 bases). Germline V CDR1 and CDR2: KGHSH, LQKENI. V was cut by 3 bases and J by 8 bases, with 19 bases left in between. The CDR3 consists of 15 residues. The CDR3 DNA reads as TGTGCCAGCTCACCTTCTACTACAGGGTATGAGGGCTACACCTTC. Amino acids: CASSPSTTGYEGYTF.

This clone occurred a few times. This sequence joins TRBV28 and TRBJ1-5; tentative D call: TRBD1 (6 bases). The CDR3 sequence is 12 residues long. CDR1 is MDHEN, CDR2 SYDVKM, per germline. V was cut by 6 bases and J by 7 bases, with 10 bases left in between. The CDR3 nucleotides are TGTGCCAGCAGACAGGGTAACCAGCCCCAGCATTTT. This encodes CASRQGNQPQHF.